This T cell receptor beta chain emerged from a study of T cells after yellow fever vaccination. In TCRdb, the 5' RACE reads were re-called with MiXCR into one record per CDR3 protein. This table has roughly 310,000 distinct CDR3 sequences, less than 4.5% appearing once. The CDR3 is 12 amino acids. Trimming shortened V by 5 bases and J by 0 bases, and 7 bases separated the two germline ends. Looked up from germline, CDR1 is SQVTM and CDR2 is ANQGSEA. The table lists this clonotype with many counts. The antigen is not known. Study-level findings and limits: Booster samples showed a return of most primary-vaccination clones (under 97% CD4, 70% to 90% CD8).

The chain carries TRBV29-1 and TRBJ1-1; D is unresolved. This specimen was PBMCs, taken on the day of the yellow fever booster vaccination. This TCR was recovered from a man younger than 35 who received the YFV17D yellow fever vaccine. In nucleotides, the CDR3 is TGCAGCGTTTCCTCGGTGAACACTGAAGCTTTCTTT. Residues: CSVSSVNTEAFF.